This TCR beta chain was found in a study of tumor and adjacent non-tumor tissue in lung cancer. By its share, this clonotype is medium-sized (0.01 to 0.1%). A modified ARM-PCR protocol with three rounds of nested PCR amplified TCRbeta. TCRdb re-derived calls from the multiplex PCR reads in MiXCR, one entry per CDR3 protein. This sample has 60,000 to 85,000 distinct CDR3 sequences, with 80% to 85% found just once. Germline-derived CDR1 and CDR2 are MDHEN and SYDVKM. The CDR3 covers 15 residues. Losses at the gene ends were 6 bases for V and 6 bases for J; bases not matched to a gene: 11. The template was RNA from unsorted bulk tissue.

Source material: lung tumor tissue. J is TRBJ2-5 and V is TRBV28; 9 bases map to TRBD1. The receptor was derived from a woman between 50 and 59 years old with non-small cell lung cancer. In nucleotides, the CDR3 is TGTGCCAGCAGGCAAACAGGGGGCGCGGAGAAGACCCAGTACTTC. It specifies CASRQTGGAEKTQYF.